This T cell receptor (beta chain) was sequenced in a study of OX40 agonist ivuxolimab in advanced cancers. Study-wide background: Every 2 weeks, patients got intravenous ivuxolimab at one of six dose levels (0.01-10 mg/kg). Patients were around 83% male with ages about 20 to 79, mean roughly 64. Partial responses, seen in three patients, involved one hepatocellular carcinoma and two cutaneous melanomas.

This clone was seen a handful of times. V lost 4 bases to trimming and J lost 4 bases; unmatched junction nucleotides: 8. The CDR3 totals 16 residues. Germline CDR1 SGHTA, CDR2 FQGNSA. Clones were read by immunoSEQ multiplex PCR, and TCRdb kept only the in-frame ones, dropping some. Of roughly 20,000 clones listed, approximately 84% are singletons. The sequence came from an adult with an advanced solid tumor such as melanoma, head and neck, liver or kidney cancer. The gene calls are TRBV7-2 and TRBJ2-5, with TRBD1 matching over 11 bases. The material was CD4+ or CD8+ T cells sorted from blood, obtained in a trial of the OX40 agonist ivuxolimab. This CDR3 reads CASSSWTGGLGETQYF. CDR3 in DNA: TGTGCCAGCAGCTCCTGGACAGGGGGCTTGGGAGAGACCCAGTACTTC.